These 17 T cell receptor beta chains were sequenced from one sample in a study of T cell responses to AZD1222 COVID-19 vaccine. Using immunoSEQ multiplex PCR, the repertoire was profiled, and TCRdb retains in-frame clones only, with some absent. The sample consists of about 150,000 clones, approximately 90% of them appearing once. The material was peripheral blood, obtained 28 days after the second AZD1222 dose. These receptors all come from an adult who received the AZD1222 COVID-19 vaccine.

The V call is TRBV12-3 or TRBV12-4, the J call TRBJ2-1; 9 nucleotides align to TRBD1. The CDR3 covers 13 residues. The V and J ends lost 3 bases and 15 bases, in that order; junction bases with no gene match: 9. Here the CDR3 DNA reads TGTGCCAGCAGTTTGGGCTTAGGGACAGGGCGGTTCTTC. Translation: CASSLGLGTGRFF.

The chain joins TRBV6-5 to TRBJ2-5; D ambiguous. This CDR3 has 15 amino acids. Germline V gene data show CDR1 as MNHEY and CDR2 as SVGAGI. V dropped 7 bases and J dropped 0 bases, with 15 bases sitting between them. CDR3 region: CASMTRRRYQETQYF. Here the CDR3 DNA reads TGTGCCAGCATGACCCGACGTCGGTACCAAGAGACCCAGTACTTC.

This clone was observed a single time. This chain connects TRBV5-4 to TRBJ2-2; D is ambiguous. The CDR3 consists of 15 residues. V lost 4 bases and J lost 1, with 11 bases in between. CDR1 and CDR2 (germline): SGHNT, YYREEE (reference sequence). The CDR3 nucleotides are TGTGCCAGCAGCCCCGATCTGCTGAACACCGGGGAGCTGTTTTTT. As protein: CASSPDLLNTGELFF. The variable domain in full, with the rest retrieved from reference TRBV5-4 and TRBJ2-2, is ETGVTQSPTHLIKTRGQQVTLRCSSQSGHNTVSWYQQALGQGPQFIFQYYREEENGRGNFPPRFSGLQFPNYSSELNVNALELDDSALYLCASSPDLLNTGELFFGEGSRLTVL.

The V gene is TRBV4-2, the J gene TRBJ1-5; D unresolved. Per germline, CDR1 LGHNA and CDR2 YNFKEQ. V lost 0 bases to trimming and J lost 6 bases, with 6 bases between them. The CDR3 is 13 residues long. The CDR3 loop is CASSQDTGQPQHF. The DNA for the CDR3 is TGTGCCAGCAGCCAAGATACGGGTCAGCCCCAGCATTTT.

V is TRBV6-5 and J is TRBJ2-5; perhaps D is TRBD1 or TRBD2 (6 bases each). Germline CDR1 MNHEY, CDR2 SVGAGI. The CDR3 has 14 residues. V dropped 5 bases and J dropped 5 bases, with 15 bases sitting between them. CDR3 in DNA: TGTGCCAGCAGTCCCTTGGGGGGCGGGGAGACCCAGTACTTC. This codes for CASSPLGGGETQYF.

The chain is built from TRBV3-1 (or the pseudogene TRBV3-2) and TRBJ1-3, with D perhaps matching TRBD1 (5 bases). The CDR3 extends over 17 amino acids. CDR1 is LGHDT, CDR2 YNNKEL, per germline (reference sequence). V was trimmed by 1 base and J by 1 base, leaving 14 bases between them. The CDR3: CASSQVGQARSGNTIYF. The CDR3 DNA is TGTGCCAGCAGCCAAGTGGGGCAGGCCAGGTCTGGAAACACCATATATTTT.

The chain employs TRBV3-1 (or the pseudogene TRBV3-2) and TRBJ1-3, with a weak D call TRBD1 (6 bases). The CDR3 is made up of 16 amino acids. Germline loops: CDR1 LGHDT, CDR2 YNNKEL (reference sequence). Trimming left V 0 bases short and J 0 bases short, with 9 bases between. The CDR3 DNA follows: TGTGCCAGCAGCCAAGAGACAGGAGTCTCTGGAAACACCATATATTTT. Protein sequence: CASSQETGVSGNTIYF.

This clone was detected once. CDR3 nucleotides: TGTGCCAGCAGGCCGGACATGTACGAGCAGTACTTC. Translating gives CASRPDMYEQYF. The chain combines TRBV5-8 with TRBJ2-7, with D tentatively TRBD1 (5 bases). The ends were cut back, 5 bases at V and 4 bases at J, with 10 bases in the middle. The germline gives CDR1 SGHTS, CDR2 YDEGEE. This CDR3 comprises 12 residues.

The V gene is TRBV4-2, the J gene TRBJ2-2, with D possibly TRBD2 on 5 matching bases. CDR1 LGHNA and CDR2 YNFKEQ come from the germline V gene. V dropped 0 bases and J dropped 5 bases, with 16 bases sitting between them. CDR3 length: 17 residues. The CDR3 nucleotides read TGTGCCAGCAGCCAAGAGATAATCCCAGAGGGTACCGGGGAGCTGTTTTTT. Translation gives CASSQEIIPEGTGELFF.

The chain combines TRBV12-3 or TRBV12-4 with TRBJ2-1; D is uncertain. V was cut by 6 bases and J by 10 bases, with 16 bases left in between. CDR3 length: 13 amino acids. The CDR3 region has the DNA TGTGCCAGCAGCGCCCAGCTGGTAGGCGAGCAGTTCTTC. Translation: CASSAQLVGEQFF.

The chain carries TRBV7-8 and TRBJ1-4, with 9 positions matching TRBD1. Germline trimming cut 4 bases from V and 6 bases from J; bases unmatched to any gene: 9. Per the germline V gene, CDR1 is SGHVS and CDR2 is FQNEAQ. The CDR3 totals 16 residues. The CDR3 spells CASSSYRGRGDEKLFF. The DNA of the CDR3 is TGTGCCAGCAGCTCGTACAGGGGGCGTGGGGATGAAAAACTGTTTTTT.

This rearrangement joins TRBV7-2 to TRBJ2-3, with D uncertain. The CDR3 covers 15 residues. Trimming left V 5 bases short and J 2 bases short, with 14 bases between. CDR1 and CDR2 (germline): SGHTA, FQGNSA. CDR3 loop: CASSTHDIFTDTQYF. CDR3 sequence (DNA): TGTGCCAGCAGCACCCACGACATCTTCACAGATACGCAGTATTTT.

The gene calls are TRBV3-1 (or the pseudogene TRBV3-2) and TRBJ2-6, with D possibly TRBD1 on 6 matching bases. Germline-derived CDR1 and CDR2 are LGHDT and YNNKEL (reference sequence). V dropped 8 bases and J dropped 1 base, with 18 bases sitting between them. The CDR3 totals 17 residues. The CDR3 DNA follows: TGTGCCAGCGGGACGCAGGGGAGATCATCTGGGGCCAACGTCCTGACTTTC. Translated, it gives CASGTQGRSSGANVLTF.

There are a few counts of this clone. V and J are TRBV5-4 and TRBJ2-1, with TRBD2 as a possible D gene (5 bases). This CDR3 comprises 13 residues. V lost 7 bases to trimming and J lost 3 bases, with 11 bases between them. Per the germline V gene, CDR1 is SGHNT and CDR2 is YYREEE (reference sequence). The CDR3 loop is CASRLALYNEQFF. For the CDR3, the DNA is TGTGCCAGCCGCCTAGCACTCTACAATGAGCAGTTCTTC.

V gene TRBV6-6 combines with J gene TRBJ1-4, with 7 bases matching TRBD1. This CDR3 spans 14 amino acids. In germline, CDR1 is MNHNY, CDR2 SVGAGI (reference sequence). J was trimmed by 3 bases and V by 6 bases; bases with no gene match: 4. This CDR3 reads CASSPGQSNEKLFF. The DNA for the CDR3 is TGTGCCAGCAGCCCGGGACAGTCTAATGAAAAACTGTTTTTT.

The chain joins TRBV27 to TRBJ1-6; perhaps TRBD1 as D (6 bases). CDR1 is MNHEY, CDR2 SMNVEV, per germline (reference sequence). This CDR3 is built from 16 residues. Trimming removed 3 bases at V and 10 bases at J, with 19 bases between. The CDR3 DNA is TGTGCCAGCAGTTTTCGGTTGGGGGCTGGAAAATCACCCCTCCACTTT. Amino acids: CASSFRLGAGKSPLHF.

About this clone itself: In the same sample, other DNA sequences code for this CDR3. In DNA form, the CDR3 reads TGTGCCAGCAGCTTAGCCTCAGGGGATCAGCCCCAGCATTTT. This translates into CASSLASGDQPQHF. This rearrangement joins TRBV7-9 to TRBJ1-5, with D perhaps TRBD1 (6 bases). Trimming took off 0 bases at V and 5 bases at J, with 8 bases between the two ends. The CDR3 covers 14 residues. Germline CDR1 reads SEHNR; CDR2 reads FQNEAQ (reference sequence).